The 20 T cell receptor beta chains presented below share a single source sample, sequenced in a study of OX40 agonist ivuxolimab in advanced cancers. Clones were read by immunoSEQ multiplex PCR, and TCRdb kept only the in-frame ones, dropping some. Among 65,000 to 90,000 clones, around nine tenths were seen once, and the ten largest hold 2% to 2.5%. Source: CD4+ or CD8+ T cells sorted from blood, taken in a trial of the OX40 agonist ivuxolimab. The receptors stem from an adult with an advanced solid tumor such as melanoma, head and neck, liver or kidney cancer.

In DNA form, the CDR3 reads TGCGCCAGCAGCTTGGATGGTAATGAAAAACTGTTTTTT. This encodes CASSLDGNEKLFF. The chain links TRBV5-1 to TRBJ1-4, with D unclear. The germline V gene encodes CDR1 SGHRS and CDR2 YFSETQ. The germline V and J ends were trimmed by 0 bases and 4 bases, with 4 bases remaining between them. The CDR3 spans 13 residues.

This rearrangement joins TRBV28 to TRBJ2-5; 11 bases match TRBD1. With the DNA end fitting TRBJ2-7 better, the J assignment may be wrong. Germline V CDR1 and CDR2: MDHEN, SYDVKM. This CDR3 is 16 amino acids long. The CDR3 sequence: CASRGRGTGGSYEQYF. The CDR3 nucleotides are TGTGCCAGCAGGGGACGGGGGACAGGGGGCTCCTACGAGCAGTACTTC.

The CDR3 DNA sequence: TGTGCCAGCAGTTTAGGGCTAGCGGGAGTTACCGGGGAGCTGTTTTTT. Protein sequence: CASSLGLAGVTGELFF. The chain links TRBV27 to TRBJ2-2; TRBD2 matches at 10 bases. The CDR3 extends over 16 amino acids. The germline V gene encodes CDR1 MNHEY and CDR2 SMNVEV (reference sequence). V trimming: 2 bases; J trimming: 5 bases; junction bases outside the gene matches: 5.

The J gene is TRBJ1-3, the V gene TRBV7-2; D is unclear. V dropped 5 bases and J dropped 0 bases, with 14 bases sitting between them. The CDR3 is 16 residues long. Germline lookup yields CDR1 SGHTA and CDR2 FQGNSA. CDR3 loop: CASSVSPGHSGNTIYF. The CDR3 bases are TGTGCCAGCAGCGTATCTCCGGGTCACTCTGGAAACACCATATATTTT.

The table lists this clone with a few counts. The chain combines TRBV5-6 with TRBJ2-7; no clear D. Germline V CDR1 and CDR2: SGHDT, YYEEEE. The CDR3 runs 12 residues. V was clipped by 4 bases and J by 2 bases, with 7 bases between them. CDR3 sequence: CASSLDTYEQYF. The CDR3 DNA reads TGTGCCAGCAGCCTGGATACCTACGAGCAGTACTTC.

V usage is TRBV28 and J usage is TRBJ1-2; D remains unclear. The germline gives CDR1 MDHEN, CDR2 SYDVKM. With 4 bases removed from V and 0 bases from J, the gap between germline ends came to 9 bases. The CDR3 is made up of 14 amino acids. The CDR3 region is CASSSGVANYGYTF. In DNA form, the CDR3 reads TGTGCCAGCAGTTCTGGGGTCGCTAACTATGGCTACACCTTC.

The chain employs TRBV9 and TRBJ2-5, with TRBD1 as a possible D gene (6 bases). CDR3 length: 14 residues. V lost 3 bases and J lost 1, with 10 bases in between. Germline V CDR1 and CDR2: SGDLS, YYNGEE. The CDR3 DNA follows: TGTGCCAGCAGCGCCGGGACATTCCAAGAGACCCAGTACTTC. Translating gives CASSAGTFQETQYF.

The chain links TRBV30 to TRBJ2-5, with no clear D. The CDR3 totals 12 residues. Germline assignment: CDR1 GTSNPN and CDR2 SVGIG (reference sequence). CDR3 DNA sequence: TGTGCGGGCGGTCGTTATGCGGAGACCCAGTACTTC. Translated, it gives CAGGRYAETQYF.

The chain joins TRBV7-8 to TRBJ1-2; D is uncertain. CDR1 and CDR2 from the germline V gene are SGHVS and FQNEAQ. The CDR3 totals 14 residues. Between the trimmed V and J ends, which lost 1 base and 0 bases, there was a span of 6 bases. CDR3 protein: CASSLDSANYGYTF. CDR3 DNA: TGTGCCAGCAGCTTAGACAGCGCTAACTATGGCTACACCTTC.

Here the CDR3 DNA reads TGTGCCAGCAGCTTAGGGTCAGAGACCCAGTACTTC. It specifies CASSLGSETQYF. The rearrangement uses TRBV5-4 and TRBJ2-5, with D unclear. CDR1 is SGHNT and CDR2 is YYREEE in the germline V gene (reference sequence). Trimming took 2 bases from V and 4 from J, leaving 6 bases between them. This CDR3 is 12 amino acids long. Variable domain in full (rest from reference TRBV5-4 and TRBJ2-5): ETGVTQSPTHLIKTRGQQVTLRCSSQSGHNTVSWYQQALGQGPQFIFQYYREEENGRGNFPPRFSGLQFPNYSSELNVNALELDDSALYLCASSLGSETQYFGPGTRLLVL.

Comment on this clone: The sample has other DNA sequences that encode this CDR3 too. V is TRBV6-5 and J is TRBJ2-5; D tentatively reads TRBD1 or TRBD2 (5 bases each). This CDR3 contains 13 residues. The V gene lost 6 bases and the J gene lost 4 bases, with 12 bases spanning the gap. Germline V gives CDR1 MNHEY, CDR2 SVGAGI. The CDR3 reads CASSGSGTETQYF. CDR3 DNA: TGTGCCAGCAGCGGCTCCGGGACAGAGACCCAGTACTTC.

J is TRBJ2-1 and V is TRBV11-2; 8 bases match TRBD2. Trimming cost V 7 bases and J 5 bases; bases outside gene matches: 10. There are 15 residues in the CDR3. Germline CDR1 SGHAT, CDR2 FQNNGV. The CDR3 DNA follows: TGTGCCAGCATTCCGAGCGGGAGCCGCCACAATGAGCAGTTCTTC. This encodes CASIPSGSRHNEQFF.

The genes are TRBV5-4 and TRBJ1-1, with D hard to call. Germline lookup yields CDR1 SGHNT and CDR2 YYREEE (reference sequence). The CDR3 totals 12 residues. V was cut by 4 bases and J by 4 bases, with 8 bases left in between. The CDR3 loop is CASSPGGTEAFF. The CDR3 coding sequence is TGTGCCAGCAGCCCGGGAGGCACTGAAGCTTTCTTT. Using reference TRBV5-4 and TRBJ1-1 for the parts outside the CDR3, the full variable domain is ETGVTQSPTHLIKTRGQQVTLRCSSQSGHNTVSWYQQALGQGPQFIFQYYREEENGRGNFPPRFSGLQFPNYSSELNVNALELDDSALYLCASSPGGTEAFFGQGTRLTVV.

The CDR3: CALTRSAATSVYPSYNEQFF. For the CDR3, the DNA is TGCGCCCTAACGAGGTCGGCCGCGACTAGCGTATACCCCTCCTACAATGAGCAGTTCTTC. The chain has TRBV23-1 and TRBJ2-1; 8 bases agree with TRBD2. TRBV23-1 is an ORF, and what it does is uncertain. With 11 bases clipped from V and 0 bases from J, the junction kept 24 bases outside the gene matches. The CDR3 sequence is 20 residues long.

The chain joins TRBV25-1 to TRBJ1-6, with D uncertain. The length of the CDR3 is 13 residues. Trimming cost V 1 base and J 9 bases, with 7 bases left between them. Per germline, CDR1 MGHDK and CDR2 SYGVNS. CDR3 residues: CASSEFGVSPLHF. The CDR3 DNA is TGTGCCAGCAGTGAATTTGGGGTTTCACCCCTCCACTTT.

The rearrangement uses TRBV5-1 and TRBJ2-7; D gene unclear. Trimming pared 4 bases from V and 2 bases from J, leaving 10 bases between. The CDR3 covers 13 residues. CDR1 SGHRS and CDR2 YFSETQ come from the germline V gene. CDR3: CASSPGFTYEQYF. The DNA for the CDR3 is TGCGCCAGCAGCCCTGGATTCACCTACGAGCAGTACTTC.

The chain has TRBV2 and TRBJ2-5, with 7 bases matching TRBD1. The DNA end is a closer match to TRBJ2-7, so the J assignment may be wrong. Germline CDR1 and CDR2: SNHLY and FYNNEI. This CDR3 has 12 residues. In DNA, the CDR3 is TGTGCCAGCAGTGGACAGGGTTACGAGCAGTACTTC. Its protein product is CASSGQGYEQYF.

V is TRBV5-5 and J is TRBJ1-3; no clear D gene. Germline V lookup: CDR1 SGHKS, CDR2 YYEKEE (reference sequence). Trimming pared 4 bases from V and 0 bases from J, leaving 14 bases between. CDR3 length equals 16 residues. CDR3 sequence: CASSPGRILSGNTIYF. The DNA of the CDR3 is TGTGCCAGCAGCCCAGGACGGATCCTCTCTGGAAACACCATATATTTT.

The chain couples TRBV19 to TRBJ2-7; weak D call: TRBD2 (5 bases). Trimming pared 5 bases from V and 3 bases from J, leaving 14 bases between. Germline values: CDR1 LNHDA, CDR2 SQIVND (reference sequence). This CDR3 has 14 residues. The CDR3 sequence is CASSLHLANYEQYF. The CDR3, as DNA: TGTGCCAGTAGTCTCCACTTAGCGAACTACGAGCAGTACTTC.

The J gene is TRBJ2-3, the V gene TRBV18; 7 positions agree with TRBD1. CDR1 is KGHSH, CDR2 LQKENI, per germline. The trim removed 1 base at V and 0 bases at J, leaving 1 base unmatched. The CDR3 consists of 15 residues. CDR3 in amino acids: CASSPQGASTDTQYF. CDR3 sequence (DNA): TGTGCCAGCTCACCACAGGGGGCGAGCACAGATACGCAGTATTTT.